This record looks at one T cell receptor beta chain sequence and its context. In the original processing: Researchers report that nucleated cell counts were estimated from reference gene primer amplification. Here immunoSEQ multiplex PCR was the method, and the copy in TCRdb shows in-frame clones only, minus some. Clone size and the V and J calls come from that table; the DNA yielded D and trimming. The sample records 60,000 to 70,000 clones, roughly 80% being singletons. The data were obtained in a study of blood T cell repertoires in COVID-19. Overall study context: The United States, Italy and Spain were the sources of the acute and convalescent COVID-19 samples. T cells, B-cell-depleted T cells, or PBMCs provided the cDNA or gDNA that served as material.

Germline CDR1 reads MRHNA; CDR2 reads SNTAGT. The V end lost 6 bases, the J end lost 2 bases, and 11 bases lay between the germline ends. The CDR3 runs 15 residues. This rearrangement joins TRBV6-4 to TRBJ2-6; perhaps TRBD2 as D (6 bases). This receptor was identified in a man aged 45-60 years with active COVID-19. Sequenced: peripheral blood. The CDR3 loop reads CASSPAGTGANVLTF. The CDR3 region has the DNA TGTGCCAGCAGCCCCGCGGGGACTGGGGCCAACGTCCTGACTTTC.